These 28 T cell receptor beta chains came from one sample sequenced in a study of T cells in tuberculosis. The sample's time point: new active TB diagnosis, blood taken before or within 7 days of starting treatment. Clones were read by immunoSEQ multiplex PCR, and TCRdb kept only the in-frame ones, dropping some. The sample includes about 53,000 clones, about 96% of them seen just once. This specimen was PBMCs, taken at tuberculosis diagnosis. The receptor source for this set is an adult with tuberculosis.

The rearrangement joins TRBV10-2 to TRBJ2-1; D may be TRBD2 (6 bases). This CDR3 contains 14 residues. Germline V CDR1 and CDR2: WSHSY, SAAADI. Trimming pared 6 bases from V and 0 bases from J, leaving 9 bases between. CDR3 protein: CASRDGSSYNEQFF. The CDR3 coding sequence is TGCGCCAGCAGGGACGGGAGCTCCTACAATGAGCAGTTCTTC.

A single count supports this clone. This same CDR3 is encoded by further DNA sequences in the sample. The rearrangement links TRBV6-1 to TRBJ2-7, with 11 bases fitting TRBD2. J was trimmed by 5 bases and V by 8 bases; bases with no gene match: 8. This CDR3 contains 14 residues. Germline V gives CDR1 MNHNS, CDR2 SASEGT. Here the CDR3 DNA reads TGTGCCAGCTCGAATAGCGGGAGGGTGGACGAGCAGTACTTC. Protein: CASSNSGRVDEQYF.

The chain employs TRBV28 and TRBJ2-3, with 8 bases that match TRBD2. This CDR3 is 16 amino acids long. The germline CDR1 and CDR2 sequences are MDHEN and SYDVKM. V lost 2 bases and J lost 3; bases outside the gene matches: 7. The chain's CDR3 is CASSLVAGGSTDTQYF. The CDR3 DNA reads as TGTGCCAGCAGTTTAGTGGCGGGAGGTTCTACAGATACGCAGTATTTT.

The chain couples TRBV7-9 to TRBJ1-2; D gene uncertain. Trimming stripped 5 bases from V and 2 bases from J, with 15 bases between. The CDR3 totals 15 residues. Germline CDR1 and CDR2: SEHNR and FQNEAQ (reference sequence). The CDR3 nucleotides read TGTGCCAGCAGCCCAGATCGGACTTCGAACTATGGCTACACCTTC. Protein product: CASSPDRTSNYGYTF.

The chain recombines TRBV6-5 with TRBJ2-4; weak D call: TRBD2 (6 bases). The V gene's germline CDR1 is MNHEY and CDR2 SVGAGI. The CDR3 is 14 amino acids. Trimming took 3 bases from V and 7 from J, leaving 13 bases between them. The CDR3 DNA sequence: TGTGCCAGCAGTTATTACGGGGGTCAGAACATTCAGTACTTC. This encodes CASSYYGGQNIQYF.

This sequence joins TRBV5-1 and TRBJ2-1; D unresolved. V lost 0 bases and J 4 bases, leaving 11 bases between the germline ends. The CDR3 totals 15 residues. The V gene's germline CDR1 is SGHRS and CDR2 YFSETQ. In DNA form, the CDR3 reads TGCGCCAGCAGCTTGGACGGTAATAAGTACAATGAGCAGTTCTTC. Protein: CASSLDGNKYNEQFF.

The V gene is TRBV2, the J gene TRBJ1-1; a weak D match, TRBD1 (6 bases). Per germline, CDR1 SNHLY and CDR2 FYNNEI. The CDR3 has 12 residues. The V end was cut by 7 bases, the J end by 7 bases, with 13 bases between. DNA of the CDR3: TGTGCCAGCATGGACAGAGTCCGTGAAGCTTTCTTT. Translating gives CASMDRVREAFF.

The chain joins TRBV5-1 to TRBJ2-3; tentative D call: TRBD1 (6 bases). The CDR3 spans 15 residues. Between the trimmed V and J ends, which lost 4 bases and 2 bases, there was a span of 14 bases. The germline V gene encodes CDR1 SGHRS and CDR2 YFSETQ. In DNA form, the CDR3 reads TGCGCCAGCAGCCAGCAGGGGTCCTACACAGATACGCAGTATTTT. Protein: CASSQQGSYTDTQYF.

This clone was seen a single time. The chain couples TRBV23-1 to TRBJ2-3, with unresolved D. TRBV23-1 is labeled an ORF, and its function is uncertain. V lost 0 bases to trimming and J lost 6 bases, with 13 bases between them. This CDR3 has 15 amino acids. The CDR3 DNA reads TGCGCCAGCAGTCAATCGATGAGTCAGGTGGATACGCAGTATTTT. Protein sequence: CASSQSMSQVDTQYF.

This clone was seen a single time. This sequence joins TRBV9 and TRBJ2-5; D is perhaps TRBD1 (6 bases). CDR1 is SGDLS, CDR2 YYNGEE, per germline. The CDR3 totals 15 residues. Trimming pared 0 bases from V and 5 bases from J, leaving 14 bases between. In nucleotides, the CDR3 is TGTGCCAGCAGCGTAGCTCTACAGGGTGGGGAGACCCAGTACTTC. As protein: CASSVALQGGETQYF.

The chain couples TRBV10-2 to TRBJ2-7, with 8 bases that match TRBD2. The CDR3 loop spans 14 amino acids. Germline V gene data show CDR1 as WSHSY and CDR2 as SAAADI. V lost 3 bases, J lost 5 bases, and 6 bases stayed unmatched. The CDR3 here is CASSETGGPDEQYF. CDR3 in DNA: TGCGCCAGCAGTGAAACGGGAGGGCCGGACGAGCAGTACTTC.

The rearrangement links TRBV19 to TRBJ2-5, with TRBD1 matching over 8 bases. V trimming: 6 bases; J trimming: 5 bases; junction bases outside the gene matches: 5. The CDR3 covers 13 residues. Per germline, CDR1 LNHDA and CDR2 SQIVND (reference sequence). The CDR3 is CASRQGAGETQYF. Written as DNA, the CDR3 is TGTGCCAGTAGGCAGGGGGCAGGGGAGACCCAGTACTTC.

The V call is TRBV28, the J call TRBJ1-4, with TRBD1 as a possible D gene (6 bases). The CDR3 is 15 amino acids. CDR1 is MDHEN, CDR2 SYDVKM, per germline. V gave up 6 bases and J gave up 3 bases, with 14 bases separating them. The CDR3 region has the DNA TGTGCCAGCAGAATTGACAGGTTGTCTAATGAAAAACTGTTTTTT. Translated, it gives CASRIDRLSNEKLFF.

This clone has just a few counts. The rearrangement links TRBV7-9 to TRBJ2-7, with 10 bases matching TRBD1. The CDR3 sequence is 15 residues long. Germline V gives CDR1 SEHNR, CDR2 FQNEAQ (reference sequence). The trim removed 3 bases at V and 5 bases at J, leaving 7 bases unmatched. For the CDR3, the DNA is TGTGCCAGCAGCTTTGGACAGGGGGAAACGGACGAGCAGTACTTC. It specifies CASSFGQGETDEQYF. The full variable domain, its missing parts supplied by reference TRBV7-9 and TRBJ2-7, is DTGVSQNPRHKITKRGQNVTFRCDPISEHNRLYWYRQTLGQGPEFLTYFQNEAQLEKSRLLSDRFSAERPKGSFSTLEIQRTEQGDSAMYLCASSFGQGETDEQYFGPGTRLTVT.

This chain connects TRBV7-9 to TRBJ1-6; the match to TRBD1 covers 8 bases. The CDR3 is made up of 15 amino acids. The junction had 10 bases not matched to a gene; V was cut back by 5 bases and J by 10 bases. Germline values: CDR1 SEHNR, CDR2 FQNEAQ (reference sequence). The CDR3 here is CASSLRTGRESPLHF. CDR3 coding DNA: TGTGCCAGCAGCCTCAGGACAGGGAGAGAATCACCCCTCCACTTT.

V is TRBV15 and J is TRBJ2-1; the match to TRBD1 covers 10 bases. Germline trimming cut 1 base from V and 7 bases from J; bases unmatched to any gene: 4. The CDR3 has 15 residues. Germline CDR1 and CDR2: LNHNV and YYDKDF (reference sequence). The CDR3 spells CATSRVRDRGNEQFF. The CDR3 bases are TGTGCCACCAGCAGAGTCCGGGACAGGGGTAATGAGCAGTTCTTC.

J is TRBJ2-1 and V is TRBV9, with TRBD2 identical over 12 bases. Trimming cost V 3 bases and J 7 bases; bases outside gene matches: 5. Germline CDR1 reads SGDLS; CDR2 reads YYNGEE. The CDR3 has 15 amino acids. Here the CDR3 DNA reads TGTGCCAGCAGCGGTAGAGGACTAGCGGGAAATGAGCAGTTCTTC. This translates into CASSGRGLAGNEQFF.

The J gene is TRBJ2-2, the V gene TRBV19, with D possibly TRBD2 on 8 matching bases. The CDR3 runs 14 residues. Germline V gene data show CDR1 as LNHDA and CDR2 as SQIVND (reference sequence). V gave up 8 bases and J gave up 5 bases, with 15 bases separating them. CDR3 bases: TGTGCCAGTGGGACAGCGGGAGATACCGGGGAGCTGTTTTTT. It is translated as CASGTAGDTGELFF.

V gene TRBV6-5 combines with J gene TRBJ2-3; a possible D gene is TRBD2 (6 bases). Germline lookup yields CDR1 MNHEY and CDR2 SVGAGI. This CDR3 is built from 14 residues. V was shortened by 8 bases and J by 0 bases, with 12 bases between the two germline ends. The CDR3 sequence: CASRRGPSTDTQYF. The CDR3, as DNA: TGTGCCAGCCGGAGGGGTCCTAGCACAGATACGCAGTATTTT.

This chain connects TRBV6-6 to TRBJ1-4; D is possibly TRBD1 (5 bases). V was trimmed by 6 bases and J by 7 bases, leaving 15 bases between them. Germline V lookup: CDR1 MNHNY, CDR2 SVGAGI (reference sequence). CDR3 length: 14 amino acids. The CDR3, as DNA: TGTGCCAGCAGAGCCGGGACTAAAGGTGAAAAACTGTTTTTT. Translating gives CASRAGTKGEKLFF.

In DNA, the CDR3 is TGTGCCAGCAGCTTGACGGGTTATGCCGAGCAGTACTTC. Translating it yields CASSLTGYAEQYF. This sequence joins TRBV7-9 and TRBJ2-7; no clear D. Trimming left V 3 bases short and J 6 bases short, with 12 bases between. Germline V gives CDR1 SEHNR, CDR2 FQNEAQ (reference sequence). The CDR3 length is 13 residues.

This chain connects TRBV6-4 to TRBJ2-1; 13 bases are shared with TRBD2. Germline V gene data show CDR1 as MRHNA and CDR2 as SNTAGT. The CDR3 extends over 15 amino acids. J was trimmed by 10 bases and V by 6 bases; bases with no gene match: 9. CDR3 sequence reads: CASRPTSGRALEQFF. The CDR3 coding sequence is TGTGCCAGCAGACCCACTAGCGGGAGGGCTCTCGAGCAGTTCTTC.

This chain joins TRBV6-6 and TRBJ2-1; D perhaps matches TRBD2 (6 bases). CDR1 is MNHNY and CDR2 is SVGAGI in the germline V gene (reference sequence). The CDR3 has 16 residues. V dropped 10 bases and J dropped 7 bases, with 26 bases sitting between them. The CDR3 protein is CATLGLRDRQLNEQFF. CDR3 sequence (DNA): TGTGCCACCCTGGGACTTAGGGACCGCCAGCTGAATGAGCAGTTCTTC.

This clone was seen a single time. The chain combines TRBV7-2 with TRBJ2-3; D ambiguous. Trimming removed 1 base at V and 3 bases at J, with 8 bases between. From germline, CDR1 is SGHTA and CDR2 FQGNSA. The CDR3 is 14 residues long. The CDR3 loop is CASSLGLETDTQYF. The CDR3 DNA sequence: TGTGCCAGCAGCTTAGGGCTTGAAACAGATACGCAGTATTTT.

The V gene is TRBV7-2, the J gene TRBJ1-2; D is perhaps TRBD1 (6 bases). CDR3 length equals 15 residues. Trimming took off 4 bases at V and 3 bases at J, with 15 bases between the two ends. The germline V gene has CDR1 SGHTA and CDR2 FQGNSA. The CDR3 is CASSSVGQPDYGYTF. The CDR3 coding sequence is TGTGCCAGCAGCTCCGTAGGACAGCCCGACTATGGCTACACCTTC.

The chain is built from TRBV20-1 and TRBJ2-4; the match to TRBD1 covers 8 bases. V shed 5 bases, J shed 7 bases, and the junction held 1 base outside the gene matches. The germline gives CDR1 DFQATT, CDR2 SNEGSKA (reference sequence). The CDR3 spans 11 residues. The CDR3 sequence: CSAWTGNIQYF. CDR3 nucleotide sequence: TGCAGTGCTTGGACAGGGAACATTCAGTACTTC.

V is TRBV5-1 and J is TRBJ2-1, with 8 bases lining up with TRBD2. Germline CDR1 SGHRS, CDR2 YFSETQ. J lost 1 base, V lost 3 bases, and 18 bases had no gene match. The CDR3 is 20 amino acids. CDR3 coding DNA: TGCGCCAGCAGCTCAGCCGGGACTAGGCACAGTTTATGGTCCTACAATGAGCAGTTCTTC. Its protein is CASSSAGTRHSLWSYNEQFF. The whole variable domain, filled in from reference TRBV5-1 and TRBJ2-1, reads KAGVTQTPRYLIKTRGQQVTLSCSPISGHRSVSWYQQTPGQGLQFLFEYFSETQRNKGNFPGRFSGRQFSNSRSEMNVSTLELGDSALYLCASSSAGTRHSLWSYNEQFFGPGTRLTVL.

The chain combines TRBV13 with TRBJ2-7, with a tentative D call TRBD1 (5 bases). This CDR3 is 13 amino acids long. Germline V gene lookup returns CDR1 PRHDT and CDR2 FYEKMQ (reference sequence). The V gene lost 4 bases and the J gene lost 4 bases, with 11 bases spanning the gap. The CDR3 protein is CASSSEGAYEQYF. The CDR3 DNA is TGTGCCAGCAGCTCGGAAGGGGCTTACGAGCAGTACTTC. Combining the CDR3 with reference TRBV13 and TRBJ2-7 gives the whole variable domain AAGVIQSPRHLIKEKRETATLKCYPIPRHDTVYWYQQGPGQDPQFLISFYEKMQSDKGSIPDRFSAQQFSDYHSELNMSSLELGDSALYFCASSSEGAYEQYFGPGTRLTVT.